Shown below are 32 T cell receptor beta chains from a single sample sequenced in a study of cytomegalovirus exposure and HLA in healthy donors. PCR used 60 Vbeta primers and 13 Jbeta primers. The protocol was immunoSEQ multiplex PCR, while the TCRdb copy is restricted to in-frame clones and leaves out a portion. The data show about 94,000 clones, with around 66% seen just once and roughly 3.9% held by the top ten. Sequencing was performed on PBMCs. All receptors come from a man aged 25-40 years in good health and CMV-seronegative.

This chain uses TRBV7-9 with TRBJ2-5; tentative D call: TRBD2 (6 bases). The V end lost 4 bases, the J end lost 5 bases, and 23 bases lay between the germline ends. This CDR3 comprises 17 residues. Germline lookup yields CDR1 SEHNR and CDR2 FQNEAQ (reference sequence). As DNA, the CDR3 is TGTGCCAGCAGCTGGAGGGTAGAGGATGGGTTAGAGGAGACCCAGTACTTC. It encodes CASSWRVEDGLEETQYF.

The J gene is TRBJ2-1, the V gene TRBV7-2; 7 nucleotides align to TRBD1. The CDR3 contains 15 residues. The germline V gene encodes CDR1 SGHTA and CDR2 FQGNSA. J was trimmed by 5 bases and V by 1 base; bases with no gene match: 5. This chain's CDR3 is CASSLEGQPDNEQFF. The DNA of the CDR3 is TGTGCCAGCAGCTTAGAGGGACAGCCGGACAATGAGCAGTTCTTC.

This clone was found once. The V and J genes are TRBV7-9 and TRBJ1-1; D is possibly TRBD1 (5 bases). CDR3 length: 14 amino acids. The germline CDR1 and CDR2 sequences are SEHNR and FQNEAQ (reference sequence). Trimming shortened V by 2 bases and J by 10 bases, and 17 bases separated the two germline ends. The CDR3 loop reads CASSLREAPGAAFF. The CDR3 nucleotides are TGTGCCAGCAGCTTAAGGGAGGCACCCGGGGCAGCTTTCTTT. Filled out from reference TRBV7-9 and TRBJ1-1, the complete variable domain reads DTGVSQNPRHKITKRGQNVTFRCDPISEHNRLYWYRQTLGQGPEFLTYFQNEAQLEKSRLLSDRFSAERPKGSFSTLEIQRTEQGDSAMYLCASSLREAPGAAFFGQGTRLTVV.

There are a few counts of this clone. The chain uses TRBV15 and TRBJ1-2, with TRBD1 matching over 9 bases. Germline CDR1 is LNHNV and CDR2 is YYDKDF (reference sequence). The CDR3 has 14 residues. V was pared by 2 bases and J by 7 bases, with 5 bases of the junction left unmatched. The CDR3 DNA sequence: TGTGCCACCAGCAGAACAGGGGGCCTAGCTGGCTACACCTTC. Translated: CATSRTGGLAGYTF.

This chain links TRBV6-6 with TRBJ1-6, with TRBD1 matching 10 bases. Per germline, CDR1 MNHNY and CDR2 SVGAGI (reference sequence). After removal of 5 bases from V and 6 bases from J, the junction contained 1 base not matched to a gene. This CDR3 spans 14 amino acids. DNA for the CDR3: TGTGCCAGCAGTCGGGACAGGGGTAATTCACCCCTCCACTTT. Translation gives CASSRDRGNSPLHF.

The chain couples TRBV18 to TRBJ1-4; D not certain. The CDR3 sequence is 16 residues long. Germline V gene data show CDR1 as KGHSH and CDR2 as LQKENI. Trimming shortened V by 1 base and J by 3 bases, and 12 bases separated the two germline ends. The CDR3 reads CASSPRSWIANEKLFF. In DNA form, the CDR3 reads TGTGCCAGCTCACCACGGAGCTGGATAGCTAATGAAAAACTGTTTTTT.

This clone has a handful of counts. The V call is TRBV19, the J call TRBJ2-5, with TRBD1 as a possible D gene (6 bases). Germline V CDR1 and CDR2: LNHDA, SQIVND (reference sequence). V was shortened by 3 bases and J by 2 bases, with 13 bases between the two germline ends. The CDR3 is 15 amino acids. CDR3 amino acids: CASSMVQGTQETQYF. The CDR3 DNA sequence: TGTGCCAGTAGTATGGTTCAGGGGACACAAGAGACCCAGTACTTC.

The chain recombines TRBV4-2 with TRBJ2-2; TRBD1 agrees at 7 bases. CDR1 and CDR2 (germline): LGHNA, YNFKEQ. The CDR3 is 15 amino acids. The V gene end was trimmed by 1 base and the J gene end by 7 bases; junction bases not matched to a gene: 6. The CDR3 here is CASSQGSPGGGELFF. The CDR3 DNA sequence: TGTGCCAGCAGCCAAGGGTCCCCAGGGGGCGGGGAGCTGTTTTTT.

The table lists this clone with a few counts. The sample has other DNA sequences that encode this CDR3 too. V is TRBV11-2 and J is TRBJ2-1; 13 nucleotides agree with TRBD2. Germline V gives CDR1 SGHAT, CDR2 FQNNGV. V lost 4 bases to trimming and J lost 4 bases; unmatched junction nucleotides: 4. CDR3 size: 16 residues. DNA of the CDR3: TGTGCCAGCAGCTCTAGGACTAGCGGGAGTTACAATGAGCAGTTCTTC. The encoded protein is CASSSRTSGSYNEQFF.

The chain employs TRBV4-1 and TRBJ2-1; TRBD2 matches at 10 bases. Germline lookup yields CDR1 MGHRA and CDR2 YSYEKL. J was trimmed by 10 bases and V by 4 bases; bases with no gene match: 19. This CDR3 comprises 18 residues. CDR3 sequence: CASSPDLPGLAGVGEQFF. As DNA, the CDR3 is TGCGCCAGCAGCCCCGACCTCCCAGGCCTAGCGGGAGTCGGGGAGCAGTTCTTC.

The gene calls are TRBV7-8 and TRBJ2-2; TRBD2 matches at 9 bases. Germline V gene lookup returns CDR1 SGHVS and CDR2 FQNEAQ. The CDR3 covers 18 residues. Germline trimming cut 3 bases from V and 3 bases from J; bases unmatched to any gene: 11. CDR3 amino acids: CASSFPFIAGEDTGELFF. The CDR3 DNA sequence: TGTGCCAGCAGCTTCCCTTTTATAGCGGGAGAGGACACCGGGGAGCTGTTTTTT.

This clone appeared once. CDR3 coding DNA: TGTGCCAGCAGTGAGACAGGGGGCAATCAGCCCCAGCATTTT. It specifies CASSETGGNQPQHF. V gene TRBV25-1 combines with J gene TRBJ1-5, with 8 positions matching TRBD1. V shed 3 bases, J shed 2 bases, and the junction held 0 bases outside the gene matches. Germline V gives CDR1 MGHDK, CDR2 SYGVNS. The CDR3 extends over 14 amino acids. The full variable domain, with the rest looked up from reference TRBV25-1 and TRBJ1-5, is EADIYQTPRYLVIGTGKKITLECSQTMGHDKMYWYQQDPGMELHLIHYSYGVNSTEKGDLSSESTVSRIRTEHFPLTLESARPSHTSQYLCASSETGGNQPQHFGDGTRLSIL.

V is TRBV19 and J is TRBJ1-2; D gene unclear. Germline V gene sequence: CDR1 LNHDA, CDR2 SQIVND (reference sequence). The CDR3 covers 12 residues. Trimming removed 2 bases from V and 7 bases from J, with 8 bases in between. CDR3 region: CASSISQLGYTF. The CDR3 DNA sequence: TGTGCCAGTAGTATATCCCAACTTGGCTACACCTTC.

CDR3 residues: CSVRGSYEQYF. The CDR3 DNA reads as TGCAGCGTGCGGGGCTCCTACGAGCAGTACTTC. The rearrangement uses TRBV29-1 and TRBJ2-7; possibly TRBD2 for D (6 bases). Germline V gene data show CDR1 as SQVTM and CDR2 as ANQGSEA. The CDR3 is 11 amino acids. Trimming cost V 6 bases and J 0 bases, with 6 bases left between them.

Only one count was recorded for this clone. The genes are TRBV18 and TRBJ2-5; TRBD1 is a possible D gene (6 bases). In germline, CDR1 is KGHSH, CDR2 LQKENI. V was shortened by 4 bases and J by 4 bases, with 13 bases between the two germline ends. The CDR3 spans 14 residues. This CDR3 reads CASSLSGDGETQYF. For the CDR3, the DNA is TGTGCCAGCTCACTCTCAGGGGACGGAGAGACCCAGTACTTC.

This clone showed up just once. V is TRBV7-9 and J is TRBJ1-2; the match to TRBD1 covers 7 bases. Germline V gene data show CDR1 as SEHNR and CDR2 as FQNEAQ (reference sequence). The trim removed 5 bases at V and 7 bases at J, leaving 13 bases unmatched. The CDR3 runs to 15 residues. CDR3 amino acids: CASSPVGGVDIGYTF. CDR3 DNA sequence: TGTGCCAGCAGCCCCGTAGGGGGCGTTGACATTGGCTACACCTTC.

This rearrangement joins TRBV7-3 to TRBJ2-5; TRBD1 matches 9 bases. Germline V gene lookup returns CDR1 SGHTA and CDR2 FQGTGA. V shed 2 bases and J 4 bases; nucleotides not matched to a gene: 5. This CDR3 is built from 15 residues. The CDR3 here is CASSLLGTGSETQYF. The CDR3 DNA is TGTGCCAGCAGCTTACTAGGGACAGGGTCAGAGACCCAGTACTTC.

This chain joins TRBV5-1 and TRBJ2-5; 7 bases align to TRBD1. Per the germline V gene, CDR1 is SGHRS and CDR2 is YFSETQ. The V and J ends lost 2 bases and 1 base, in that order; junction bases with no gene match: 5. The length of the CDR3 is 15 residues. CDR3 loop: CASSFSSGGQETQYF. In DNA, the CDR3 is TGCGCCAGCAGCTTTAGCTCAGGGGGCCAAGAGACCCAGTACTTC.

This clone showed up just a few times. This chain uses TRBV25-1 with TRBJ2-7; no firm D call. Germline V lookup: CDR1 MGHDK, CDR2 SYGVNS. Trimming removed 6 bases from V and 0 bases from J, with 15 bases in between. This CDR3 comprises 15 residues. The DNA of the CDR3 is TGTGCCAGCAGGTCTCAGCGCTTCTTCTCCTACGAGCAGTACTTC. Translated: CASRSQRFFSYEQYF.

This clone has only a few counts. The chain is built from TRBV18 and TRBJ2-3; D unclear. The CDR3 contains 15 residues. V was cut by 2 bases and J by 2 bases, with 11 bases left in between. Germline V gene sequence: CDR1 KGHSH, CDR2 LQKENI. The CDR3 sequence: CASSPKQTSTDTQYF. For the CDR3, the DNA is TGTGCCAGCTCACCAAAGCAGACATCCACAGATACGCAGTATTTT.

This chain links TRBV13 with TRBJ2-1; 11 positions match TRBD2. V lost 5 bases to trimming and J lost 10 bases; unmatched junction nucleotides: 4. Germline V lookup: CDR1 PRHDT, CDR2 FYEKMQ (reference sequence). CDR3 length equals 13 residues. CDR3 sequence reads: CASSPRLAGEQFF. CDR3 nucleotide sequence: TGTGCCAGCAGCCCGAGACTAGCGGGAGAGCAGTTCTTC.

The chain has TRBV6-5 and TRBJ1-1; tentatively, D is TRBD1 (5 bases). Trimming shortened V by 0 bases and J by 2 bases, and 10 bases separated the two germline ends. The CDR3 extends over 15 amino acids. Germline V gene data show CDR1 as MNHEY and CDR2 as SVGAGI. CDR3: CASSYSRDPNTEAFF. In DNA, the CDR3 is TGTGCCAGCAGTTACTCGCGGGACCCAAACACTGAAGCTTTCTTT.

V and J are TRBV19 and TRBJ2-7, with 7 bases lining up with TRBD2. CDR1 LNHDA and CDR2 SQIVND come from the germline V gene (reference sequence). The V and J ends lost 10 bases and 3 bases, in that order; junction bases with no gene match: 15. The CDR3 is 15 residues long. This chain's CDR3 is CATSSGGGHLYEQYF. DNA for the CDR3: TGTGCCACCTCTTCTGGGGGAGGGCACCTCTACGAGCAGTACTTC.

There are a few counts of this clone. This chain uses TRBV5-1 with TRBJ1-6; 8 nucleotides line up with TRBD1. CDR3 length equals 15 residues. CDR1 is SGHRS, CDR2 YFSETQ, per germline. The ends lost 4 bases at V and 9 bases at J; junction bases unmatched: 9. The CDR3 region has the DNA TGCGCCAGCAGCGCAGGGGGCGCATGGGTTTCACCCCTCCACTTT. Translation gives CASSAGGAWVSPLHF.

The chain couples TRBV4-3 to TRBJ2-7; 9 nucleotides match TRBD2. This CDR3 contains 17 residues. CDR1 and CDR2 (germline): LGHNA, YSLEER. The junction had 9 bases not matched to a gene; V was cut back by 0 bases and J by 3 bases. The CDR3 DNA follows: TGCGCCAGCAGCCAAGATTTAATGCGGGGGGGAATCTACGAGCAGTACTTC. Its translation is CASSQDLMRGGIYEQYF.

The chain couples TRBV7-8 to TRBJ2-7; 7 bases agree with TRBD2. The CDR3 runs 16 residues. V shed 2 bases and J 2 bases; nucleotides not matched to a gene: 9. Germline CDR1 and CDR2: SGHVS and FQNEAQ. The CDR3 is CASSLLGPSGTYEQYF. Here the CDR3 DNA reads TGTGCCAGCAGCTTATTGGGTCCTAGCGGTACCTACGAGCAGTACTTC.

This clone has more than one count but fewer than ten. The chain is built from TRBV29-1 and TRBJ1-1; 7 bases are a match to TRBD1. V lost 6 bases and J lost 5; bases outside the gene matches: 6. CDR3 length: 12 amino acids. Germline lookup yields CDR1 SQVTM and CDR2 ANQGSEA. The CDR3 protein is CSVWTGGTEAFF. The CDR3, as DNA: TGCAGCGTCTGGACAGGTGGGACTGAAGCTTTCTTT.

The genes are TRBV29-1 and TRBJ2-3; D possibly corresponds to TRBD2 (7 bases). Germline CDR1 reads SQVTM; CDR2 reads ANQGSEA. The CDR3 loop spans 15 amino acids. V lost 8 bases and J lost 2, with 20 bases in between. The CDR3 protein is CSTTVGGGNTDTQYF. The DNA of the CDR3 is TGCAGCACTACTGTAGGGGGGGGAAACACAGATACGCAGTATTTT.

The chain is built from TRBV6-5 and TRBJ2-5; a weak D match, TRBD1 (6 bases). This CDR3 region has 13 residues. Germline V CDR1 and CDR2: MNHEY, SVGAGI. V was cut by 6 bases and J by 7 bases, with 15 bases left in between. CDR3 sequence reads: CASRPGTLGTQYF. CDR3 bases: TGTGCCAGCAGGCCGGGGACATTGGGGACCCAGTACTTC.

This clone has more than one count but fewer than ten. This chain connects TRBV9 to TRBJ2-7; D perhaps matches TRBD1 (6 bases). Germline loops: CDR1 SGDLS, CDR2 YYNGEE. The V end lost 2 bases, the J end lost 1 base, and 13 bases lay between the germline ends. This CDR3 region has 15 residues. In DNA form, the CDR3 reads TGTGCCAGCAGCGTCGGGACACTCGGATCCTACGAGCAGTACTTC. Translation: CASSVGTLGSYEQYF.

The V and J genes are TRBV2 and TRBJ2-3; D is unresolved. The CDR3 covers 11 residues. CDR1 is SNHLY and CDR2 is FYNNEI in the germline V gene. With 7 bases removed from V and 2 bases from J, the gap between germline ends came to 4 bases. In DNA form, the CDR3 reads TGTGCCAGCACTAACACAGATACGCAGTATTTT. As protein: CASTNTDTQYF.

In its sample, this clone was seen a few times. The CDR3: CASSLRGPNTEAFF. CDR3 in DNA: TGTGCCAGCAGCTTAAGGGGGCCGAACACTGAAGCTTTCTTT. This chain uses TRBV7-6 with TRBJ1-1; TRBD1 matches at 7 bases. J gave up 1 base and V 2 bases, and 1 base lay outside the gene matches. The CDR3 totals 14 residues. Germline assignment: CDR1 SGHVS and CDR2 FNYEAQ.